This T cell receptor (beta chain) was found in a study of T cell responses to AZD1222 COVID-19 vaccine. The germline V and J ends were trimmed by 4 bases and 4 bases, with 8 bases remaining between them. Looked up from germline, CDR1 is MGHRA and CDR2 is YSYEKL. This CDR3 contains 13 residues. The assay was immunoSEQ multiplex PCR, and TCRdb's table has in-frame clones only and misses some. The table includes about 130,000 clones, just over 90% detected once. Study-level findings and limits: Mostly white British, mostly female donors; authors suggested clonal diversity may be underestimated. Among AZD1222 vaccinees, only 5 to 7 were seropositive at baseline. Targeting of unmutated variant regions was reportedly seen in nearly half of spike-specific TCRs.

This clone was seen repeatedly, ten times or more. Its target is unknown. The chain uses TRBV4-1 and TRBJ2-1; D gene ambiguous. This receptor was taken from an adult in good health. Sequencing was performed on peripheral blood, taken on day 0 of AZD1222 vaccination. In DNA, the CDR3 is TGCGCCAGCAGCCCCAACCGATACAATGAGCAGTTCTTC. Protein product: CASSPNRYNEQFF.